This T cell receptor (beta chain) appears in the sequencing data of a study of human T cells and chemical hapten exposure. This clonotype was observed a few times. Stated time point: patch test 1, 2 weeks after DPC sensitization. Indicated treatment: therapeutic diphenylcyclopropenone sensitization with weekly scalp DPC. TCRdb recomputed calls from the RACE reads with MiXCR, one row per CDR3 protein. Among fewer than 100,000 distinct CDR3 sequences, 12% were seen once, and the ten largest hold roughly 3.6%. This CDR3 is 18 amino acids long. With 8 bases removed from V and 1 base from J, the gap between germline ends came to 25 bases. Per the germline V gene, CDR1 is SNHLY and CDR2 is FYNNEI.

The TCR comes from a woman in her sixties or seventies with alopecia areata. Some clones in this sample may be carry-over from other donors' samples. This specimen was whole blood, taken in connection with sensitization to the hapten diphenylcyclopropenone (DPC). The chain joins TRBV2 to TRBJ2-3, with D unresolved. CDR3 loop: CASQLAATFPSGTDTQYF. The CDR3 coding sequence is TGTGCCAGCCAGCTGGCGGCGACGTTCCCCTCCGGCACAGATACGCAGTATTTT.